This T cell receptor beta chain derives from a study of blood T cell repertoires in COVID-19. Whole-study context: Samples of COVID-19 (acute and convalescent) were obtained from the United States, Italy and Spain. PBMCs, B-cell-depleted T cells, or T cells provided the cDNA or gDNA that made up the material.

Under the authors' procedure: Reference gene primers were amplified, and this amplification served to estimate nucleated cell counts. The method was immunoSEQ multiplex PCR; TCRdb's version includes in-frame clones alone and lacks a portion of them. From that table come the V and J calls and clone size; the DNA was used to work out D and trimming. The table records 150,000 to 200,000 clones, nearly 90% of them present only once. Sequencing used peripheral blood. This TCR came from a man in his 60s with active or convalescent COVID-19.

As DNA, the CDR3 is TGTGCCAGCAGTCGCCGTTTTATGACGGGAGTGAGCAATCAGCCCCAGCATTTT. It specifies CASSRRFMTGVSNQPQHF. The chain links TRBV27 to TRBJ1-5; D is ambiguous. V dropped 5 bases and J dropped 1 base, with 21 bases sitting between them. Germline values: CDR1 MNHEY, CDR2 SMNVEV (reference sequence). This CDR3 has 18 amino acids.